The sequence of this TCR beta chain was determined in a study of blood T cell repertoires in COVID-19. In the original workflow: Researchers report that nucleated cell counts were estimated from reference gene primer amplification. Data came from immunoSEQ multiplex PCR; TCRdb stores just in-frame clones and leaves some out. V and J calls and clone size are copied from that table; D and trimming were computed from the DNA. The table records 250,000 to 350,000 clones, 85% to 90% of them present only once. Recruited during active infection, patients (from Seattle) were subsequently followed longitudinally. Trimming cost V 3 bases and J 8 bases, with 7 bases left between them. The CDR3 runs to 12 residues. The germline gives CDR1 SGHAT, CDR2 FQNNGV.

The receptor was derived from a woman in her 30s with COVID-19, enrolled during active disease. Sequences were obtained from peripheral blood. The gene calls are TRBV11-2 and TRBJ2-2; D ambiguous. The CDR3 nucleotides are TGTGCCAGCAGCTTCTATGGTGGGGAGCTGTTTTTT. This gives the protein CASSFYGGELFF.